Listed below are T cell receptor beta chains from one sample, sequenced in a study of STAT5B mutations in CD4+ large granular lymphocyte leukemia. Data came from immunoSEQ multiplex PCR; TCRdb stores just in-frame clones and leaves some out. The sample lists around 29,000 clones; roughly 80% were seen once. Source material: CD4+ T cells from blood buffy coats. These receptors were taken from a human donor in good health. CDR3s include the opening cysteine and the closing phenylalanine or tryptophan. D genes are given only for firm matches. Not every row has a clone size; where given, it reads once, few, many or a size class.

J	V	D	size	CDR3	DNA
TRBJ1-2	TRBV4-1	.	few	CASSQDRTSGYGYTF	TGCGCCAGCAGCCAAGATCGCACTTCCGGCTATGGCTACACCTTC
TRBJ2-1	TRBV4-1	.	.	CASSQAGDFYNEQFF	TGCGCCAGCAGCCAAGCCGGGGATTTCTACAATGAGCAGTTCTTC
TRBJ2-4	TRBV7-9	TRBD2	.	CASSSGGSIQYF	TGTGCCAGCAGCTCGGGGGGTAGCATCCAGTACTTC
TRBJ2-2	TRBV5-1	.	.	CASSFSGLNTGELFF	TGCGCCAGCAGCTTTTCAGGGCTGAACACCGGGGAGCTGTTTTTT
TRBJ2-5	TRBV2	.	.	CASSEQTFGETQYF	TGTGCCAGCAGTGAACAGACTTTCGGAGAGACCCAGTACTTC
TRBJ1-5	TRBV4-1	TRBD1	few	CASSQEGGDRRSNQPQHF	TGCGCCAGCAGCCAAGAGGGAGGGGACAGAAGAAGCAATCAGCCCCAGCATTTT
TRBJ1-2	TRBV6-5	TRBD1	.	CASSRDRTNYGYTF	TGTGCCAGCAGCCGGGACAGGACTAACTATGGCTACACCTTC
TRBJ2-3	TRBV10-3	TRBD1	.	CAISRTGGPTDTQYF	TGTGCCATCAGTAGGACAGGGGGGCCCACAGATACGCAGTATTTT
TRBJ2-7	TRBV9	TRBD2	.	CASSVERGANHYEQYF	TGTGCCAGCAGCGTTGAGCGGGGGGCCAATCACTACGAGCAGTACTTC
TRBJ2-3	TRBV5-4	TRBD2	once	CASSLAGSTDTQYF	TGTGCCAGCAGCTTAGCGGGAAGCACAGATACGCAGTATTTT
TRBJ2-7	TRBV6-1	.	.	CASSALAYEQYF	TGTGCCAGCAGTGCCCTGGCTTACGAGCAGTACTTC
TRBJ1-5	TRBV2	.	.	CASSEAPGAGRNQPQHF	TGTGCCAGCAGTGAGGCCCCAGGGGCGGGTCGCAATCAGCCCCAGCATTTT
TRBJ1-5	TRBV6-5	.	few	CASSYERGSGPQHF	TGTGCCAGCAGTTACGAGAGAGGTTCGGGCCCCCAGCATTTT
TRBJ2-5	TRBV5-1	.	.	CASSPGLRDFRTPETQYF	TGCGCCAGCAGCCCGGGACTGCGCGACTTCAGAACCCCAGAGACCCAGTACTTC
TRBJ1-2	TRBV7-2	.	.	CASSLDTGPYGYTF	TGTGCCAGCAGCTTAGACACAGGGCCCTATGGCTACACCTTC
TRBJ1-3	TRBV2	.	.	CASSDPVGNTIYF	TGTGCCAGCAGTGATCCCGTTGGAAACACCATATATTTT
TRBJ1-1	TRBV7-2	.	.	CASSYSPNTEAFF	TGTGCCAGCAGCTACAGCCCGAACACTGAAGCTTTCTTT
TRBJ1-2	TRBV6-1	.	.	CASSESGTRTGNYGYTF	TGTGCCAGCAGTGAGTCCGGGACCCGTACTGGAAACTATGGCTACACCTTC